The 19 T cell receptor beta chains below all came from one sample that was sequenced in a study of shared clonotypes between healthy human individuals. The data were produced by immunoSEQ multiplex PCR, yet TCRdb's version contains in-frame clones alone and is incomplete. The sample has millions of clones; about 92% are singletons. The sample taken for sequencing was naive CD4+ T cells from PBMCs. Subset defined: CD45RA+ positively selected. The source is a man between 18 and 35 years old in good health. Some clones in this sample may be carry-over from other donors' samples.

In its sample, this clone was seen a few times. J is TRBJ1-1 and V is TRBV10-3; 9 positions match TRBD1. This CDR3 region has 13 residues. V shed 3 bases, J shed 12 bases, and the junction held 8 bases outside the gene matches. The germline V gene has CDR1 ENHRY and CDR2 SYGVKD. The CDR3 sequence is CAISEEGTGTTFF. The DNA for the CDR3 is TGTGCCATCAGTGAAGAGGGGACAGGGACAACTTTCTTT.

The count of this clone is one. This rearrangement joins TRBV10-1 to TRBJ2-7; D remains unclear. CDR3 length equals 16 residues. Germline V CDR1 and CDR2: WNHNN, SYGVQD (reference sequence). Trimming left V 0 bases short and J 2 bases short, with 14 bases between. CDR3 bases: TGCGCCAGCAGTGAGTCGAGTGGCCGTCCGGCCTACGAGCAGTACTTC. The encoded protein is CASSESSGRPAYEQYF.

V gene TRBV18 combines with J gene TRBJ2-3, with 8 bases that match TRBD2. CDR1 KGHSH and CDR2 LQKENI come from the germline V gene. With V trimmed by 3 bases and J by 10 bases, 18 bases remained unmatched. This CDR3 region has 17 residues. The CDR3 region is CASSPWGSGTSGQPQYF. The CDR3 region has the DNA TGTGCCAGCTCACCCTGGGGTAGCGGGACCTCGGGCCAACCGCAGTATTTT.

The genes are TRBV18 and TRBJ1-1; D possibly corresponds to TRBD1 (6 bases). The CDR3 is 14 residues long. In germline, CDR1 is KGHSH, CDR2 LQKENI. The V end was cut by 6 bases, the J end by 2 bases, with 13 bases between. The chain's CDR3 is CASSAGQLNTEAFF. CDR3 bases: TGTGCCAGCTCGGCAGGACAGCTAAACACTGAAGCTTTCTTT. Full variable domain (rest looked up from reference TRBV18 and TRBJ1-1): NAGVMQNPRHLVRRRGQEARLRCSPMKGHSHVYWYRQLPEEGLKFMVYLQKENIIDESGMPKERFSAEFPKEGPSILRIQQVVRGDSAAYFCASSAGQLNTEAFFGQGTRLTVV.

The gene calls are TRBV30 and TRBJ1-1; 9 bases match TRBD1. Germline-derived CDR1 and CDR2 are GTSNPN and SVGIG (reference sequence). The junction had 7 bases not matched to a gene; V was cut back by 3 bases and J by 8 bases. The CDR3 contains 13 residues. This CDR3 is CAWRKTGGQEAFF. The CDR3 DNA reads TGTGCCTGGAGGAAAACAGGGGGCCAAGAAGCTTTCTTT.

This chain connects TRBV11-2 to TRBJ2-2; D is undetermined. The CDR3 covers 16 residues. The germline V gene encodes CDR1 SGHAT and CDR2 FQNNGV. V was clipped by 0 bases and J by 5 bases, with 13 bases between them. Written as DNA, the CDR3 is TGTGCCAGCAGCTTAGATCGGGCTAGAACGACCGGGGAGCTGTTTTTT. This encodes CASSLDRARTTGELFF.

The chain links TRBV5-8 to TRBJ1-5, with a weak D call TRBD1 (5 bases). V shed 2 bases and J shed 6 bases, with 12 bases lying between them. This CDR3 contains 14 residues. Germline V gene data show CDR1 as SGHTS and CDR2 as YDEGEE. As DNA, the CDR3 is TGTGCCAGCAGCTTTTGGGGGTCAGGTCAGCCCCAGCATTTT. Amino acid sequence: CASSFWGSGQPQHF.

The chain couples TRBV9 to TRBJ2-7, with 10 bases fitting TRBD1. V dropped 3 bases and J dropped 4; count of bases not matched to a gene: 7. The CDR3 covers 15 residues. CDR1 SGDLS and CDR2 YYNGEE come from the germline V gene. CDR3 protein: CASSARQGALYEQYF. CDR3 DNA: TGTGCCAGCAGCGCGAGACAGGGGGCGCTTTACGAGCAGTACTTC.

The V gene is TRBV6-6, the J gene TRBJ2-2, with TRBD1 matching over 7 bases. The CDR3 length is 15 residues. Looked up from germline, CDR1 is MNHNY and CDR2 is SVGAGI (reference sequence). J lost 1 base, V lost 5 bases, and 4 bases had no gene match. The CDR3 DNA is TGTGCCAGCAGTACCAGGACAGGGAACACCGGGGAGCTGTTTTTT. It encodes CASSTRTGNTGELFF.

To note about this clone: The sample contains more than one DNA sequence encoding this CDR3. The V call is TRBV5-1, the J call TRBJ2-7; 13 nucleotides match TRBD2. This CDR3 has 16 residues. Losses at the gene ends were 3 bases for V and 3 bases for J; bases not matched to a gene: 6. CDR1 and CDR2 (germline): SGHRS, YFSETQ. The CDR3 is CASSSGLAGVGYEQYF. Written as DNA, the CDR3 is TGCGCCAGCAGCTCCGGACTAGCGGGAGTTGGCTACGAGCAGTACTTC.

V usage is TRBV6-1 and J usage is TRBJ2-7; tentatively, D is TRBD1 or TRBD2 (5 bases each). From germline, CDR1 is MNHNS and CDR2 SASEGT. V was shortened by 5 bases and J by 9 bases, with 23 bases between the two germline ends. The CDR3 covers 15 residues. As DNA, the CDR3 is TGTGCCAGCAGTTCCCTTGGGGACCCCCCGATTGCGCAGTACTTC. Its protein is CASSSLGDPPIAQYF.

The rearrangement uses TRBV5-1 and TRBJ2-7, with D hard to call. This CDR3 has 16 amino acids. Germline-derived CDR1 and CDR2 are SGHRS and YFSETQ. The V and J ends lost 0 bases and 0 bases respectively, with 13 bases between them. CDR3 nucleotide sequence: TGCGCCAGCAGCTTGGGAGGTCAGTTAAGCTCCTACGAGCAGTACTTC. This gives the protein CASSLGGQLSSYEQYF. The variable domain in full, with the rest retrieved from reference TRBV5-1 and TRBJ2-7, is KAGVTQTPRYLIKTRGQQVTLSCSPISGHRSVSWYQQTPGQGLQFLFEYFSETQRNKGNFPGRFSGRQFSNSRSEMNVSTLELGDSALYLCASSLGGQLSSYEQYFGPGTRLTVT.

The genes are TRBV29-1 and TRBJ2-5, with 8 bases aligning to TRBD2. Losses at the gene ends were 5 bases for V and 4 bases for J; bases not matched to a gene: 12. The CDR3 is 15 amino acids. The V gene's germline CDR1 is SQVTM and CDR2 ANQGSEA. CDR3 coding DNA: TGCAGCGTTTGTGGCGGGAGCGGGAGCGGAGAGACCCAGTACTTC. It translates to CSVCGGSGSGETQYF.

DNA of the CDR3: TGTGCCAGCAGCCCCCGTCTGCAATCGGGAAACACCATATATTTT. This codes for CASSPRLQSGNTIYF. The V and J genes are TRBV7-2 and TRBJ1-3; D gene ambiguous. CDR3 length: 15 residues. Trimming shortened V by 5 bases and J by 4 bases, and 15 bases separated the two germline ends. CDR1 and CDR2 from the germline V gene are SGHTA and FQGNSA.

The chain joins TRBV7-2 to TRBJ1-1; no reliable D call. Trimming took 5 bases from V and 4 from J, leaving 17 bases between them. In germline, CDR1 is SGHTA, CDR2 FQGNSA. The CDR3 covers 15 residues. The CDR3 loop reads CASSPQVGGGTEAFF. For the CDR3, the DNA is TGTGCCAGCAGCCCCCAGGTTGGCGGTGGCACTGAAGCTTTCTTT.

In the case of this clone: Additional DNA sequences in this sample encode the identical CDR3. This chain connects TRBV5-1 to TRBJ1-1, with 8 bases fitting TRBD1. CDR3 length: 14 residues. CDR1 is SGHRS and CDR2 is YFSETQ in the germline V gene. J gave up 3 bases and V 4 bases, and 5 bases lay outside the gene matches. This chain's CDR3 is CASSLDRADTEAFF. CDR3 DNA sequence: TGCGCCAGCAGCCTGGACAGGGCCGACACTGAAGCTTTCTTT. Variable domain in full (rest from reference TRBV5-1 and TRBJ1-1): KAGVTQTPRYLIKTRGQQVTLSCSPISGHRSVSWYQQTPGQGLQFLFEYFSETQRNKGNFPGRFSGRQFSNSRSEMNVSTLELGDSALYLCASSLDRADTEAFFGQGTRLTVV.

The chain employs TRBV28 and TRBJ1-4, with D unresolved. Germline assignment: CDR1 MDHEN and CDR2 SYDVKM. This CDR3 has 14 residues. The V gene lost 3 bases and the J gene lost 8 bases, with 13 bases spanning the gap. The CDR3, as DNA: TGTGCCAGCAGTTTCGGTGGGGTGCGAGAAAAACTGTTTTTT. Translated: CASSFGGVREKLFF.

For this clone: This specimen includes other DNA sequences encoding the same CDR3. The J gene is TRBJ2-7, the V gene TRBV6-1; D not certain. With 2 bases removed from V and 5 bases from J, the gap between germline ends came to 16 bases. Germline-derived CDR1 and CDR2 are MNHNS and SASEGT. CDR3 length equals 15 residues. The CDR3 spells CASSESEGPLHEQYF. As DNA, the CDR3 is TGTGCCAGCAGTGAATCGGAAGGACCGCTCCACGAGCAGTACTTC.

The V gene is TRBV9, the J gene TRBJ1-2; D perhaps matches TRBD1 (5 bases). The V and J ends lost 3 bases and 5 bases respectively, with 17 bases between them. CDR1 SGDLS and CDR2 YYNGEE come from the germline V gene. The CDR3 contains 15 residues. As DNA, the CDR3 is TGTGCCAGCAGCGGGGGACGAACTAACTATTATGGCTACACCTTC. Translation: CASSGGRTNYYGYTF.